This paragraph covers one TCR beta chain sequence. The antigen remains undetermined. The data derive from a study of T cell repertoires in cytomegalovirus infection. About the study: The public TCR beta signatures pointed to both CMV infection and matching HLA type.

V lost 0 bases and J lost 3, with 14 bases in between. The CDR3 consists of 16 residues. TCRdb reprocessed the reads with MiXCR, giving one entry per CDR3 protein. This sample has roughly 320,000 distinct CDR3 sequences, with roughly a tenth found just once. Study observations and caveats: Carriage of CMV together with the relevant HLA was identifiable through cumulative public TCR beta family frequency.

J is TRBJ2-5 and V is TRBV12-3 or TRBV12-4; a weak D match, TRBD1 (6 bases). The origin of this receptor is a human donor in good health (CMV status not recorded). Some clones in this sample may be carry-over from other donors' samples. The sequencing sample was made of PBMCs. CDR3 nucleotides: TGTGCCAGCAGTTTAGCCCGCGGCAGGGGCGAAGAGACCCAGTACTTC. Its protein product is CASSLARGRGEETQYF.